A single sample gave rise to the 31 T cell receptor beta chains below, sequenced in a study of shared clonotypes between healthy human individuals. Measured with immunoSEQ multiplex PCR; TCRdb has only the in-frame clones, and not every one. The top ten hold approximately 0.13% of the sample, which has around 2,000,000 clones, roughly 96% seen once. The sequenced material came from naive CD4+ T cells sorted from blood. Specified subset: CD45RA+ positively selected. The source of these receptors is a man between 18 and 29 years old in good health.

This sequence joins TRBV19 and TRBJ1-5; D remains unclear. Germline CDR1 LNHDA, CDR2 SQIVND (reference sequence). The CDR3 length is 12 residues. Trimming shortened V by 5 bases and J by 8 bases, and 10 bases separated the two germline ends. CDR3 amino acids: CASSLRVEPQHF. The CDR3 nucleotides are TGTGCCAGTAGTCTAAGGGTAGAGCCCCAGCATTTT.

The rearrangement links TRBV7-2 to TRBJ2-7; D is unclear. CDR3 length: 12 residues. Germline CDR1 is SGHTA and CDR2 is FQGNSA. V was shortened by 4 bases and J by 5 bases, with 9 bases between the two germline ends. This CDR3 reads CASSSSRNEQYF. In nucleotides, the CDR3 is TGTGCCAGCAGCTCCTCTCGGAACGAGCAGTACTTC.

V usage is TRBV6-5 and J usage is TRBJ2-1, with 8 bases identical to TRBD1. The V segment lost 5 bases and the J segment 7 bases; nucleotides outside the gene matches: 4. Looked up from germline, CDR1 is MNHEY and CDR2 is SVGAGI. CDR3 length: 13 residues. CDR3 in amino acids: CASSADRENEQFF. CDR3 in DNA: TGTGCCAGCAGTGCGGACAGGGAGAATGAGCAGTTCTTC.

J is TRBJ1-6 and V is TRBV5-8, with 7 bases identical to TRBD1. The CDR3 is made up of 15 amino acids. Germline CDR1 reads SGHTS; CDR2 reads YDEGEE. V gave up 4 bases and J gave up 7 bases; unmatched junction bases: 8. The CDR3 sequence is CASSNRGSANSPLHF. CDR3 nucleotide sequence: TGTGCCAGCAGCAACAGGGGCTCGGCGAATTCACCCCTCCACTTT.

This sequence joins TRBV6-5 and TRBJ2-7; TRBD2 agrees at 9 bases. The CDR3 spans 15 residues. J was trimmed by 3 bases and V by 1 base; bases with no gene match: 4. Germline CDR1 MNHEY, CDR2 SVGAGI. The CDR3 sequence is CASSYYSGGIYEQYF. The CDR3 region has the DNA TGTGCCAGCAGTTACTATAGCGGGGGCATCTACGAGCAGTACTTC.

This clone was detected only a few times. This same CDR3 is encoded by further DNA sequences in the sample. The chain employs TRBV2 and TRBJ1-2, with D possibly TRBD1 on 6 matching bases. The ends were cut back, 2 bases at V and 5 bases at J, with 6 bases in the middle. In germline, CDR1 is SNHLY, CDR2 FYNNEI. This CDR3 is 12 amino acids long. CDR3 DNA sequence: TGTGCCAGCAGTGAAACAGGGTATGGCTACACCTTC. It translates to CASSETGYGYTF.

The chain carries TRBV7-9 and TRBJ2-1, with 13 nucleotides matching TRBD2. The CDR3 loop spans 17 amino acids. The junction had 4 bases not matched to a gene; V was cut back by 0 bases and J by 5 bases. Germline values: CDR1 SEHNR, CDR2 FQNEAQ (reference sequence). The CDR3 here is CASSLATSGRVHNEQFF. DNA of the CDR3: TGTGCCAGCAGCTTAGCTACTAGCGGGAGGGTCCACAATGAGCAGTTCTTC.

This chain connects TRBV9 to TRBJ2-7, with D perhaps TRBD1 (8 bases). CDR3 length: 15 residues. Germline V lookup: CDR1 SGDLS, CDR2 YYNGEE. The V gene lost 0 bases and the J gene lost 3 bases, with 13 bases spanning the gap. The DNA of the CDR3 is TGTGCCAGCAGCGTAGAACAGGGGGGGAGCTACGAGCAGTACTTC. This translates into CASSVEQGGSYEQYF.

The chain couples TRBV5-1 to TRBJ2-3, with D possibly TRBD2 on 5 matching bases. V was cut by 2 bases and J by 0 bases, with 13 bases left in between. CDR3 length: 16 amino acids. Germline loops: CDR1 SGHRS, CDR2 YFSETQ. Here the CDR3 DNA reads TGCGCCAGCAGCTTACGGGAACGCTTAAGCACAGATACGCAGTATTTT. Protein: CASSLRERLSTDTQYF.

The rearrangement joins TRBV9 to TRBJ1-1, with 7 positions matching TRBD1. The CDR3 has 14 amino acids. From germline, CDR1 is SGDLS and CDR2 YYNGEE. V trimming: 4 bases; J trimming: 5 bases; junction bases outside the gene matches: 8. Here the CDR3 DNA reads TGTGCCAGCAGCACAGCCCAGGGGGGGACTGAAGCTTTCTTT. As protein: CASSTAQGGTEAFF.

The chain combines TRBV27 with TRBJ1-2; 8 bases line up with TRBD1. The CDR3 runs to 15 residues. The V gene end was trimmed by 3 bases and the J gene end by 8 bases; junction bases not matched to a gene: 11. The germline V gene encodes CDR1 MNHEY and CDR2 SMNVEV (reference sequence). The CDR3 is CASSLVQGGVGGYTF. The CDR3 DNA follows: TGTGCCAGCAGTTTGGTACAGGGGGGAGTGGGGGGCTACACCTTC.

Comment on this clone: Just one base apart from a much larger clone, this may be a read error. Since no conserved phenylalanine or tryptophan closes the CDR3, a read error is the likely cause. The chain links TRBV14 to TRBJ1-6; D gene unclear. Trimming shortened V by 0 bases and J by 11 bases, and 14 bases separated the two germline ends. CDR3 length equals 15 residues. The germline gives CDR1 SGHDN, CDR2 FVKESK. CDR3 loop: CASSQDDWGVTPLHL. The CDR3 bases are TGTGCCAGCAGCCAAGATGATTGGGGTGTGACACCCCTCCACCTT.

V usage is TRBV6-6 and J usage is TRBJ2-7, with 7 bases that match TRBD1. J lost 2 bases, V lost 4 bases, and 11 bases had no gene match. This CDR3 is built from 16 residues. In germline, CDR1 is MNHNY, CDR2 SVGAGI (reference sequence). Written as DNA, the CDR3 is TGTGCCAGCAGTTTCCAACAGGGGAAGGGGGCCTACGAGCAGTACTTC. Translated: CASSFQQGKGAYEQYF.

The rearrangement links TRBV2 to TRBJ2-5; 8 nucleotides align to TRBD2. After removal of 6 bases from V and 3 bases from J, the junction contained 0 bases not matched to a gene. Germline loops: CDR1 SNHLY, CDR2 FYNNEI. This CDR3 is built from 12 residues. The CDR3 reads CASRGLEETQYF. CDR3 coding DNA: TGTGCCAGCAGGGGACTAGAAGAGACCCAGTACTTC.

The chain uses TRBV5-1 and TRBJ2-2; D is possibly TRBD2 (6 bases). Germline V lookup: CDR1 SGHRS, CDR2 YFSETQ. This CDR3 has 16 amino acids. With 0 bases removed from V and 4 bases from J, the gap between germline ends came to 13 bases. The CDR3 nucleotides are TGCGCCAGCAGCTTGGTGGGCCTCGGGGGCACCGGGGAGCTGTTTTTT. Its protein product is CASSLVGLGGTGELFF.

This clone was detected a few times. V gene TRBV7-2 combines with J gene TRBJ2-5; no clear D gene. The DNA end favors TRBJ2-7, so the J call may be wrong. The CDR3 length is 15 residues. Germline V gene lookup returns CDR1 SGHTA and CDR2 FQGNSA. The CDR3 region has the DNA TGTGCCAGCAGCTTAGTCGCGGTGAGCTCCTACGAGCAGTACTTC. This gives the protein CASSLVAVSSYEQYF.

The gene calls are TRBV19 and TRBJ2-1, with 12 bases matching TRBD2. V lost 4 bases to trimming and J lost 7 bases; unmatched junction nucleotides: 11. CDR1 is LNHDA, CDR2 SQIVND, per germline (reference sequence). CDR3 size: 17 residues. Here the CDR3 reads CASSNLLTSGGRNEQFF. In nucleotides, the CDR3 is TGTGCCAGTAGTAACCTACTGACTAGCGGGGGTCGGAATGAGCAGTTCTTC.

This chain uses TRBV5-1 with TRBJ2-1; D perhaps matches TRBD1 (5 bases). The CDR3 totals 13 residues. V lost 1 base and J 10 bases, leaving 12 bases between the germline ends. CDR1 and CDR2 from the germline V gene are SGHRS and YFSETQ. The CDR3 sequence is CASSLLQEGEQFF. CDR3 DNA sequence: TGCGCCAGCAGCTTGTTACAGGAAGGCGAGCAGTTCTTC.

The genes are TRBV5-8 and TRBJ2-2; 9 bases match TRBD2. The length of the CDR3 is 16 residues. CDR1 and CDR2 (germline): SGHTS, YDEGEE. With 0 bases clipped from V and 6 bases from J, the junction kept 6 bases outside the gene matches. The CDR3 spells CASSLELAGSPGELFF. Written as DNA, the CDR3 is TGTGCCAGCAGCTTGGAGCTAGCGGGATCGCCCGGGGAGCTGTTTTTT.

This clone was found once. The genes are TRBV4-3 and TRBJ2-7; 7 bases are shared with TRBD2. With V trimmed by 0 bases and J by 3 bases, 5 bases remained unmatched. Germline V CDR1 and CDR2: LGHNA, YSLEER. This CDR3 is 15 amino acids long. As DNA, the CDR3 is TGCGCCAGCAGCCAAGATTCTGGCGGGAGCTACGAGCAGTACTTC. Translation: CASSQDSGGSYEQYF.

V usage is TRBV29-1 and J usage is TRBJ2-1; TRBD2 matches 7 bases. CDR1 and CDR2 (germline): SQVTM, ANQGSEA. The CDR3 covers 13 residues. After removal of 4 bases from V and 13 bases from J, the junction contained 13 bases not matched to a gene. CDR3 coding DNA: TGCAGCGTTGTGGGTCGACTAGCAATATACCAGTTCTTC. As protein: CSVVGRLAIYQFF.

As concerns this clone: In the same sample, other DNA sequences code for this CDR3. J is TRBJ1-6 and V is TRBV28; D remains ambiguous. The CDR3 spans 12 residues. V was cut by 1 base and J by 6 bases, with 1 base left in between. Germline values: CDR1 MDHEN, CDR2 SYDVKM. In nucleotides, the CDR3 is TGTGCCAGCAGTTTATCTAATTCACCCCTCCACTTT. This codes for CASSLSNSPLHF.

The chain carries TRBV10-3 and TRBJ2-7; TRBD2 aligns across 8 bases. J gave up 2 bases and V 0 bases, and 3 bases lay outside the gene matches. Germline V gene sequence: CDR1 ENHRY, CDR2 SYGVKD. This CDR3 spans 15 amino acids. The CDR3 nucleotides read TGTGCCATCAGTGAGTCAACGGGAGGGACCTACGAGCAGTACTTC. It translates to CAISESTGGTYEQYF.

This clone was counted once. The same CDR3 can be traced to other DNA sequences in this sample. The rearrangement joins TRBV10-3 to TRBJ1-2; D gene uncertain. The CDR3 consists of 13 residues. V lost 2 bases and J 4 bases, leaving 8 bases between the germline ends. CDR1 ENHRY and CDR2 SYGVKD come from the germline V gene. CDR3 in amino acids: CAISEGVGYGYTF. The DNA for the CDR3 is TGTGCCATCAGTGAGGGGGTTGGCTATGGCTACACCTTC.

Comments on this clone: This same CDR3 is encoded by further DNA sequences in the sample. Here the CDR3 DNA reads TGTGCCAGCAGTGAAGGGCTAGCGGGGGGACGGGATACGCAGTATTTT. This gives the protein CASSEGLAGGRDTQYF. The V gene is TRBV2, the J gene TRBJ2-3; TRBD2 aligns across 11 bases. Germline V gene lookup returns CDR1 SNHLY and CDR2 FYNNEI. V dropped 1 base and J dropped 6; count of bases not matched to a gene: 6. The CDR3 runs to 16 residues.

This clone has only one observation. Other DNA sequences in this specimen translate into the identical CDR3. The chain employs TRBV28 and TRBJ2-2; 10 nucleotides line up with TRBD1. The CDR3 totals 15 residues. From germline, CDR1 is MDHEN and CDR2 SYDVKM. J gave up 2 bases and V 6 bases, and 3 bases lay outside the gene matches. In nucleotides, the CDR3 is TGTGCCAGCAGCCTGACAGGGGGCAACACCGGGGAGCTGTTTTTT. Amino acid sequence: CASSLTGGNTGELFF.

This clone was seen once. Other DNA sequences in the same sample also yield this CDR3. V is TRBV2 and J is TRBJ2-7; the match to TRBD1 covers 8 bases. Germline assignment: CDR1 SNHLY and CDR2 FYNNEI. V was pared by 4 bases and J by 2 bases, with 1 base of the junction left unmatched. This CDR3 spans 13 amino acids. CDR3 sequence (DNA): TGTGCCAGCAGTGCAGGGGGCCCCTACGAGCAGTACTTC. This gives the protein CASSAGGPYEQYF.

The gene calls are TRBV11-2 and TRBJ2-5; either TRBD1 or TRBD2 may fit D (5 bases each). V lost 3 bases, J lost 3 bases, and 11 bases lay in between. The CDR3 consists of 14 residues. CDR1 and CDR2 (germline): SGHAT, FQNNGV. CDR3 protein: CASSFGMGEETQYF. The CDR3 nucleotides read TGTGCCAGCAGCTTTGGGATGGGGGAAGAGACCCAGTACTTC.

V gene TRBV28 combines with J gene TRBJ2-2; D unclear. Per the germline V gene, CDR1 is MDHEN and CDR2 is SYDVKM. V shed 8 bases and J shed 2 bases, with 6 bases lying between them. CDR3 length: 12 amino acids. The DNA for the CDR3 is TGTGCCAGCGACACCAACACCGGGGAGCTGTTTTTT. Protein product: CASDTNTGELFF.

The chain couples TRBV28 to TRBJ1-2; D remains unclear. With 1 base removed from V and 2 bases from J, the gap between germline ends came to 17 bases. The CDR3 has 17 amino acids. Germline lookup yields CDR1 MDHEN and CDR2 SYDVKM. Here the CDR3 DNA reads TGTGCCAGCAGTTTATTATCCCTCCAATTCGGGAACTATGGCTACACCTTC. As protein: CASSLLSLQFGNYGYTF.

The genes are TRBV5-6 and TRBJ2-7, with D perhaps matching TRBD1 (5 bases). This CDR3 has 14 residues. Deletions cut 5 bases from V and 2 bases from J, with 14 bases between. Germline V gene sequence: CDR1 SGHDT, CDR2 YYEEEE. CDR3 amino acids: CASSYVTVAYEQYF. The CDR3 DNA reads TGTGCCAGCAGTTATGTGACAGTCGCCTACGAGCAGTACTTC.